This entry lists 32 T cell receptor beta chains sequenced from one sample in a study of CD8 T cells in ankylosing spondylitis (dated 2017 in TCRdb). The library was prepared using 5' RACE. TCRdb lists the instrument as Illumina HiSeq 2500. Through fastp at Q25 and MiXCR, TCRdb rebuilt clones from the public reads, retaining in-frame beta chains. When rows share a CDR3 protein, they turn into one entry using the most common DNA and genes. Counted in this sample were a few hundred thousand distinct CDR3 sequences; around 20% of them appeared once. The ten largest clones take up about 3.7% of the sample. The specimen was blood, either unsorted or a sorted T cell fraction (not recorded which). The receptors were sampled from a female donor with ankylosing spondylitis or in good health (not recorded which).

The sample holds a few counts of this clonotype. The chain links TRBV9 to TRBJ1-2, with D unclear. Germline V gene lookup returns CDR1 SGDLS and CDR2 YYNGEE. V lost 0 bases, J lost 2 bases, and 8 bases lay in between. The CDR3 totals 14 residues. The CDR3, as DNA: TGTGCCAGCAGCGTAGGTGGCCGGAACTATGGCTACACCTTC. Translating it yields CASSVGGRNYGYTF.

The gene calls are TRBV6-2 or TRBV6-3 and TRBJ2-5, with 11 bases fitting TRBD2. Germline CDR1 reads MNHEY; CDR2 reads SVGEGT. The CDR3 runs 15 residues. V lost 6 bases, J lost 5 bases, and 8 bases stayed unmatched. CDR3 loop: CASRTLAGASETQYF. Here the CDR3 DNA reads TGTGCCAGCAGGACACTAGCGGGAGCGTCGGAGACCCAGTACTTC.

This clonotype has just a few counts. The chain employs TRBV7-9 and TRBJ2-3; 9 positions match TRBD1. CDR1 and CDR2 from the germline V gene are SEHNR and FQNEAQ (reference sequence). J was trimmed by 3 bases and V by 5 bases; bases with no gene match: 6. The CDR3 contains 15 residues. In DNA form, the CDR3 reads TGTGCCAGCAGCACGCGACAGGGGGTGACAGATACGCAGTATTTT. This encodes CASSTRQGVTDTQYF.

This rearrangement joins TRBV18 to TRBJ2-7, with TRBD2 matching 8 bases. From germline, CDR1 is KGHSH and CDR2 LQKENI. CDR3 length: 15 amino acids. Germline trimming cut 6 bases from V and 2 bases from J; bases unmatched to any gene: 9. In nucleotides, the CDR3 is TGTGCCAGCTCCCCGGGAGAAGCGGGGGCCTACGAGCAGTACTTC. Its protein product is CASSPGEAGAYEQYF.

The chain links TRBV12-3 or TRBV12-4 to TRBJ2-7; D is ambiguous. This CDR3 region has 13 residues. The ends were cut back, 4 bases at V and 5 bases at J, with 12 bases in the middle. The CDR3: CASSSSSTHEQYF. CDR3 in DNA: TGTGCCAGCAGTTCATCCTCGACCCACGAGCAGTACTTC.

This clonotype was observed a few times. V usage is TRBV20-1 and J usage is TRBJ2-3; the match to TRBD2 covers 12 bases. With 8 bases clipped from V and 4 bases from J, the junction kept 10 bases outside the gene matches. This CDR3 is built from 15 residues. Germline V lookup: CDR1 DFQATT, CDR2 SNEGSKA (reference sequence). CDR3 loop: CSFLAGGLVADTQYF. Here the CDR3 DNA reads TGCAGTTTTCTAGCGGGAGGGCTCGTCGCAGATACGCAGTATTTT.

Many counts were recorded for this clonotype. J is TRBJ2-7 and V is TRBV5-6, with 9 bases that match TRBD2. The CDR3 runs 16 residues. The V segment lost 2 bases and the J segment 3 bases; nucleotides outside the gene matches: 9. Germline V gives CDR1 SGHDT, CDR2 YYEEEE. CDR3 in DNA: TGTGCCAGCAGCTTCTACTCCCTTAGCGGGAGCTACGAGCAGTACTTC. It specifies CASSFYSLSGSYEQYF.

This rearrangement joins TRBV6-1 to TRBJ2-3; 14 bases line up with TRBD2. The CDR3 runs 19 residues. Germline V gene lookup returns CDR1 MNHNS and CDR2 SASEGT. V lost 5 bases, J lost 3 bases, and 13 bases stayed unmatched. CDR3 in amino acids: CASSRGTSGRRGGTDTQYF. CDR3 bases: TGTGCCAGCAGTCGCGGGACTAGCGGGAGAAGGGGTGGAACAGATACGCAGTATTTT.

This rearrangement joins TRBV7-9 to TRBJ2-1; tentatively, D is TRBD2 (5 bases). Germline CDR1 and CDR2: SEHNR and FQNEAQ (reference sequence). The V end was cut by 5 bases, the J end by 0 bases, with 17 bases between. The CDR3 is made up of 17 amino acids. The CDR3 DNA reads TGTGCCAGCAGCCCCATGGGCGGGCGTAGCTCCTACAATGAGCAGTTCTTC. Translating gives CASSPMGGRSSYNEQFF.

This clonotype was counted between two and nine times. The chain uses TRBV12-3 or TRBV12-4 and TRBJ2-3; unclear D gene. Trimming removed 6 bases at V and 5 bases at J, with 9 bases between. There are 12 residues in the CDR3. CDR3 sequence (DNA): TGTGCCAGCAGGGGATGGGTAGATACGCAGTATTTT. It specifies CASRGWVDTQYF.

This clonotype was counted between two and nine times. This chain links TRBV18 with TRBJ1-1; a weak D match, TRBD1 (5 bases). V was trimmed by 4 bases and J by 1 base, leaving 10 bases between them. The CDR3 runs to 14 residues. Germline V gene lookup returns CDR1 KGHSH and CDR2 LQKENI. The CDR3 sequence: CASSRGEGNTEAFF. DNA of the CDR3: TGTGCCAGCTCACGGGGGGAAGGGAACACTGAAGCTTTCTTT.

The chain is built from TRBV20-1 and TRBJ1-5, with 7 bases aligning to TRBD1. From germline, CDR1 is DFQATT and CDR2 SNEGSKA (reference sequence). V lost 2 bases to trimming and J lost 5 bases; unmatched junction nucleotides: 12. The CDR3 is made up of 16 amino acids. The CDR3 region is CSARPPTGTGDQPQHF. The CDR3 coding sequence is TGCAGTGCTAGACCCCCGACAGGGACGGGCGATCAGCCCCAGCATTTT.

This clonotype occurred a few times. The chain uses TRBV10-2 and TRBJ1-4, with D uncertain. Germline V gives CDR1 WSHSY, CDR2 SAAADI. V was shortened by 4 bases and J by 4 bases, with 4 bases between the two germline ends. The CDR3 length is 12 residues. The CDR3 nucleotides read TGCGCCAGCAGTGCCGTTAATGAAAAACTGTTTTTT. It translates to CASSAVNEKLFF.

A few counts support this clonotype. The gene calls are TRBV7-8 and TRBJ2-1, with D unclear. CDR1 is SGHVS, CDR2 FQNEAQ, per germline. The CDR3 length is 14 residues. Trimming took 5 bases from V and 4 from J, leaving 12 bases between them. CDR3 nucleotides: TGTGCCAGCAGCCAAGACCGAGCTTACAATGAGCAGTTCTTC. Protein product: CASSQDRAYNEQFF.

The chain has TRBV28 and TRBJ2-7, with TRBD1 matching 8 bases. The CDR3 sequence is 13 residues long. The germline gives CDR1 MDHEN, CDR2 SYDVKM. The V gene end was trimmed by 2 bases and the J gene end by 7 bases; junction bases not matched to a gene: 4. CDR3 nucleotides: TGTGCCAGCAGTTTAAACAGGGGGGTAGAGCAGTACTTC. It translates to CASSLNRGVEQYF.

This clonotype was seen more than once but under ten times. This chain joins TRBV29-1 and TRBJ2-5, with 8 bases lining up with TRBD2. J lost 1 base, V lost 7 bases, and 2 bases had no gene match. CDR1 is SQVTM and CDR2 is ANQGSEA in the germline V gene. The CDR3 totals 12 residues. The CDR3 spells CSEGTSQETQYF. In DNA form, the CDR3 reads TGCAGCGAAGGGACTAGCCAAGAGACCCAGTACTTC.

This sequence joins TRBV25-1 and TRBJ1-2; D remains ambiguous. The CDR3 loop spans 12 amino acids. The germline V gene has CDR1 MGHDK and CDR2 SYGVNS. Trimming shortened V by 1 base and J by 8 bases, and 8 bases separated the two germline ends. CDR3 amino acids: CASSESGWGYTF. CDR3 in DNA: TGTGCCAGCAGTGAATCCGGGTGGGGCTACACCTTC.

V and J are TRBV20-1 and TRBJ2-1; 8 bases line up with TRBD1. The CDR3 loop spans 13 amino acids. Trimming at V came to 6 bases and at J to 5 bases, leaving 6 bases not matched to a gene. Looked up from germline, CDR1 is DFQATT and CDR2 is SNEGSKA (reference sequence). The CDR3 region is CSAEDRDHNEQFF. The CDR3 nucleotides read TGCAGTGCAGAGGACAGGGACCACAATGAGCAGTTCTTC.

This clonotype was observed a handful of times. The rearrangement links TRBV29-1 to TRBJ2-1; the match to TRBD1 covers 12 bases. Germline-derived CDR1 and CDR2 are SQVTM and ANQGSEA. The junction had 18 bases not matched to a gene; V was cut back by 0 bases and J by 9 bases. There are 19 residues in the CDR3. The CDR3 region has the DNA TGCAGCGTTGAAGACCTGGGGACAGGGGGCCCGGCGGCAACTGTTGAGCAGTTCTTC. Its translation is CSVEDLGTGGPAATVEQFF.

This clonotype was detected a few times. The V call is TRBV6-1, the J call TRBJ2-1, with 9 bases identical to TRBD2. The V segment lost 6 bases and the J segment 5 bases; nucleotides outside the gene matches: 2. This CDR3 has 13 residues. CDR1 and CDR2 (germline): MNHNS, SASEGT. Here the CDR3 reads CASRAGGNNEQFF. The DNA for the CDR3 is TGTGCCAGCAGGGCGGGAGGGAACAATGAGCAGTTCTTC.

This clonotype came up many times. The rearrangement uses TRBV20-1 and TRBJ2-1; 12 bases agree with TRBD2. Germline values: CDR1 DFQATT, CDR2 SNEGSKA (reference sequence). The CDR3 runs 15 residues. J lost 5 bases, V lost 5 bases, and 7 bases had no gene match. DNA for the CDR3: TGCAGTGCTTCAAGTGGACTAGCGGGAAACAATGAGCAGTTCTTC. The encoded protein is CSASSGLAGNNEQFF.

The genes are TRBV7-2 and TRBJ2-7; TRBD1 might be the D (6 bases). The V and J ends lost 3 bases and 1 base respectively, with 10 bases between them. CDR3 length equals 14 residues. Germline lookup yields CDR1 SGHTA and CDR2 FQGNSA. In nucleotides, the CDR3 is TGTGCCAGCAGCTTTACGCAGGGGTCCTACGAGCAGTACTTC. This codes for CASSFTQGSYEQYF. Filled out from reference TRBV7-2 and TRBJ2-7, the complete variable domain reads GAGVSQSPSNKVTEKGKDVELRCDPISGHTALYWYRQSLGQGLEFLIYFQGNSAPDKSGLPSDRFSAERTGGSVSTLTIQRTQQEDSAVYLCASSFTQGSYEQYFGPGTRLTVT.

This rearrangement joins TRBV2 to TRBJ2-5; D gene unclear. Trimming took 7 bases from V and 2 from J, leaving 8 bases between them. Germline lookup yields CDR1 SNHLY and CDR2 FYNNEI. The CDR3 contains 12 residues. CDR3 residues: CASKDPQETQYF. CDR3 nucleotide sequence: TGTGCCAGCAAGGATCCTCAAGAGACCCAGTACTTC. The entire variable domain, with the rest obtained from reference TRBV2 and TRBJ2-5, is as follows: EPEVTQTPSHQVTQMGQEVILRCVPISNHLYFYWYRQILGQKVEFLVSFYNNEISEKSEIFDDQFSVERPDGSNFTLKIRSTKLEDSAMYFCASKDPQETQYFGPGTRLLVL.

The V and J genes are TRBV7-2 and TRBJ1-3, with 8 bases lining up with TRBD1. J was trimmed by 4 bases and V by 6 bases; bases with no gene match: 8. CDR1 SGHTA and CDR2 FQGNSA come from the germline V gene. The CDR3 spans 15 residues. DNA of the CDR3: TGTGCCAGCAGGGGGGGGACAGGACTGGGAAACACCATATATTTT. Translating it yields CASRGGTGLGNTIYF. Combining the CDR3 with reference TRBV7-2 and TRBJ1-3 gives the whole variable domain GAGVSQSPSNKVTEKGKDVELRCDPISGHTALYWYRQSLGQGLEFLIYFQGNSAPDKSGLPSDRFSAERTGGSVSTLTIQRTQQEDSAVYLCASRGGTGLGNTIYFGEGSWLTVV.

Remarks on this clonotype: The junction departs from the called germline gene at one end, perhaps through a read error. The V call is TRBV7-9, the J call TRBJ2-3; D call uncertain. Germline CDR1 SEHNR, CDR2 FQNEAQ (reference sequence). The CDR3 length is 13 residues. The CDR3 protein is CASSFGGADTQNF. As DNA, the CDR3 is TGTGCCAGCAGCTTCGGTGGCGCAGATACGCAGAATTTT.

CDR3 region: CAISESGSTGELFF. CDR3 in DNA: TGTGCCATCAGTGAGTCCGGGTCAACCGGGGAGCTGTTTTTT. The chain has TRBV10-3 and TRBJ2-2; D uncertain. CDR1 and CDR2 (germline): ENHRY, SYGVKD. This CDR3 contains 14 residues. V was trimmed by 0 bases and J by 5 bases, leaving 7 bases between them.

This clonotype appeared a few times. The chain is built from TRBV27 and TRBJ2-3; no firm D call. Trimming removed 5 bases from V and 6 bases from J, with 12 bases in between. The germline CDR1 and CDR2 sequences are MNHEY and SMNVEV (reference sequence). The CDR3 is 13 residues long. The CDR3: CASSRKGSDTQYF. DNA for the CDR3: TGTGCCAGCAGTAGGAAAGGGTCGGATACGCAGTATTTT.

The chain recombines TRBV9 with TRBJ2-3; 7 bases line up with TRBD2. V lost 3 bases and J lost 5; bases outside the gene matches: 12. The CDR3 sequence is 16 residues long. Germline V gene lookup returns CDR1 SGDLS and CDR2 YYNGEE. The CDR3 DNA sequence: TGTGCCAGCAGCGGCCGGCGCAGCGGGACCATAGATACGCAGTATTTT. Protein sequence: CASSGRRSGTIDTQYF.

The chain recombines TRBV11-2 with TRBJ2-7, with 9 bases lining up with TRBD2. Germline V gene data show CDR1 as SGHAT and CDR2 as FQNNGV. This CDR3 region has 19 residues. The ends lost 0 bases at V and 5 bases at J; junction bases unmatched: 17. This chain's CDR3 is CASSLEGTSNLRGRNEQYF. In DNA, the CDR3 is TGTGCCAGCAGCTTAGAGGGGACTAGCAACCTAAGGGGACGGAACGAGCAGTACTTC.

The rearrangement joins TRBV6-5 to TRBJ2-1; TRBD2 might be the D (5 bases). V lost 2 bases, J lost 4 bases, and 15 bases lay in between. The germline CDR1 and CDR2 sequences are MNHEY and SVGAGI. The CDR3 spans 16 residues. CDR3 sequence reads: CASSYLGGLTYNEQFF. Written as DNA, the CDR3 is TGTGCCAGCAGTTACCTAGGAGGATTGACTTACAATGAGCAGTTCTTC.

The J gene is TRBJ1-1, the V gene TRBV5-1; the match to TRBD1 covers 8 bases. J lost 3 bases, V lost 0 bases, and 4 bases had no gene match. The CDR3 spans 15 residues. CDR1 SGHRS and CDR2 YFSETQ come from the germline V gene. The CDR3 here is CASSLGQGAHTEAFF. CDR3 DNA: TGCGCCAGCAGCTTGGGTCAGGGGGCGCACACTGAAGCTTTCTTT.

The rearrangement joins TRBV9 to TRBJ2-2, with 9 bases lining up with TRBD1. V gave up 0 bases and J gave up 6 bases; unmatched junction bases: 12. CDR1 is SGDLS, CDR2 YYNGEE, per germline. There are 18 residues in the CDR3. CDR3 sequence: CASSVDPSGQGTSGELFF. In DNA form, the CDR3 reads TGTGCCAGCAGCGTAGACCCCTCCGGACAGGGGACATCCGGGGAGCTGTTTTTT.